The source of this T cell receptor beta chain is a study of shared clonotypes between healthy human individuals. Whole-study context: The donors, a couple of women and three men, were aged 18 to 49. Findings and caveats of the study: Compared with clonotypes that all four donors shared, non-shared clonotypes had lower generation probabilities.

Healthy HIV-negative adults with no recent acute infections or vaccinations were recruited as donors. Worth noting for this clone: The antigen is not known.

This was a deep-level run. Assay: immunoSEQ multiplex PCR; the TCRdb copy retains only in-frame clones and omits some. The data show about 710,000 clones, with 73% seen just once and around 1.7% held by the top ten. The material sequenced was memory CD4+ T cells sorted from blood. Subset given: CD45RA-negative fraction. This receptor was identified in a woman aged 30 to 39 in good health.

The CDR3 DNA is TGTGCCAGCAGTGCAGGGAGGTGGTCTGGAAACACCATATATTTT. Protein product: CASSAGRWSGNTIYF. This chain uses TRBV2 with TRBJ1-3, with a possible D match to TRBD1 (5 bases). The CDR3 is 15 residues long. The ends were cut back, 4 bases at V and 1 base at J, with 11 bases in the middle. Germline values: CDR1 SNHLY, CDR2 FYNNEI. The whole variable domain, remainder taken from reference TRBV2 and TRBJ1-3, is EPEVTQTPSHQVTQMGQEVILRCVPISNHLYFYWYRQILGQKVEFLVSFYNNEISEKSEIFDDQFSVERPDGSNFTLKIRSTKLEDSAMYFCASSAGRWSGNTIYFGEGSWLTVV.